A single sample is the source of the 27 T cell receptor beta chains below, sequenced in a study of blood T cells in healthy people across ages (dated by TCRdb to the mid-2010s). Preparation of the library involved 5' RACE. A second PCR of about 7 to 12 cycles was run with a J-beta primer mix and a sample-barcoded 5' primer. TCRdb reworked the public reads: Q25 trimming with fastp, MiXCR clone assembly, productive beta chains retained. Each entry merges the rows of one CDR3 protein and shows their most common DNA and genes. The sample table holds some 1,800,000 distinct CDR3 sequences, of which approximately 40% were seen once. Around 23% of the sample lies in the top ten. The sequencing input was blood. The receptors shown here come from a human donor in good health.

This clonotype showed up just a few times. CDR3 region: CSARVGGGVRTQYF. CDR3 DNA: TGCAGTGCTAGAGTTGGCGGGGGGGTTCGGACGCAGTATTTT. The chain links TRBV20-1 to TRBJ2-3, with 9 positions matching TRBD2. Germline V gene data show CDR1 as DFQATT and CDR2 as SNEGSKA (reference sequence). The junction had 8 bases not matched to a gene; V was cut back by 1 base and J by 9 bases. This CDR3 has 14 amino acids.

The V gene is TRBV20-1, the J gene TRBJ2-3, with a weak D call TRBD2 (5 bases). Per germline, CDR1 DFQATT and CDR2 SNEGSKA (reference sequence). Between the trimmed V and J ends, which lost 2 bases and 8 bases, there was a span of 8 bases. The CDR3 has 11 residues. The CDR3 bases are TGCAGTGCTAGACCCGAGGGTACGCAGTATTTT. Amino acid sequence: CSARPEGTQYF.

The V call is TRBV6-2 or TRBV6-3, the J call TRBJ2-1, with 9 bases fitting TRBD1. The V segment lost 2 bases and the J segment 8 bases; nucleotides outside the gene matches: 13. Germline assignment: CDR1 MNHEY and CDR2 SVGEGT. The CDR3 consists of 17 residues. The CDR3 spells CASSYDPPGQGVDEQFF. In DNA form, the CDR3 reads TGTGCCAGCAGTTACGATCCACCGGGACAGGGTGTCGATGAGCAGTTCTTC.

This CDR3 is CASNYRGMNTEAFF. In DNA, the CDR3 is TGTGCCAGCAACTACCGGGGGATGAACACTGAAGCTTTCTTT. The J gene is TRBJ1-1, the V gene TRBV4-2; tentative D call: TRBD1 (5 bases). The CDR3 sequence is 14 residues long. Germline V gene sequence: CDR1 LGHNA, CDR2 YNFKEQ. V was cut by 7 bases and J by 0 bases, with 12 bases left in between.

Of note for this clonotype: A much bigger clone sits one base away, suggesting this may be a read error. The V and J genes are TRBV29-1 and TRBJ1-2; 10 positions match TRBD1. V dropped 4 bases and J dropped 7; count of bases not matched to a gene: 15. This CDR3 is 16 amino acids long. Germline V CDR1 and CDR2: SQVTM, ANQGSEA. CDR3 protein: CSVGPGGQGPSCGYTF. CDR3 nucleotides: TGCAGCGTTGGACCGGGGGGACAGGGGCCTTCCTGTGGCTACACCTTC.

V gene TRBV7-2 combines with J gene TRBJ2-3; TRBD2 matches at 8 bases. Germline-derived CDR1 and CDR2 are SGHTA and FQGNSA. V was clipped by 1 base and J by 4 bases; unmatched bases: 7. There are 16 residues in the CDR3. The CDR3: CASSLVWTSSADTQYF. The CDR3 region has the DNA TGTGCCAGCAGCTTAGTTTGGACTAGCTCGGCAGATACGCAGTATTTT.

Turning to this clonotype: With a much larger clone just one base away, this may be a read error. The gene calls are TRBV5-1 and TRBJ2-1, with 10 bases fitting TRBD2. Germline V gene sequence: CDR1 SGHRS, CDR2 YFSETQ. The CDR3 runs to 15 residues. V dropped 0 bases and J dropped 8; count of bases not matched to a gene: 5. For the CDR3, the DNA is TGCGCCAGCAGCTTGGAACTAGCGGGGCTGGATGAGCAGTTCTTC. It codes for CASSLELAGLDEQFF.

As DNA, the CDR3 is TGTGCCAGCAGCGATTATCGGGGGCAGGCCTACAATGAGCAGTTCTTC. This codes for CASSDYRGQAYNEQFF. V gene TRBV7-9 combines with J gene TRBJ2-1, with D possibly called TRBD1 or TRBD2 (6 bases each). The CDR3 totals 16 residues. Germline lookup yields CDR1 SEHNR and CDR2 FQNEAQ (reference sequence). V was shortened by 5 bases and J by 2 bases, with 16 bases between the two germline ends.

This clonotype was recorded only once. The rearrangement joins TRBV20-1 to TRBJ2-3, with 9 nucleotides matching TRBD2. Germline loops: CDR1 DFQATT, CDR2 SNEGSKA (reference sequence). This CDR3 has 15 amino acids. The V gene end was trimmed by 3 bases and the J gene end by 5 bases; junction bases not matched to a gene: 9. CDR3 sequence (DNA): TGCAGTGCTAGTGTTGGAATAGCGGGAGTAGATACGCAGTATTTT. Translated, it gives CSASVGIAGVDTQYF.

This rearrangement joins TRBV5-1 to TRBJ1-4; maybe TRBD1 (6 bases). There are 15 residues in the CDR3. V was trimmed by 0 bases and J by 6 bases, leaving 12 bases between them. Germline V gene data show CDR1 as SGHRS and CDR2 as YFSETQ. The CDR3: CASSLAGDYDEKLFF. The DNA of the CDR3 is TGCGCCAGCAGCTTGGCAGGGGATTATGATGAAAAACTGTTTTTT.

The chain's CDR3 is CASSFTLRTDTQYF. For the CDR3, the DNA is TGTGCCAGCAGCTTTACACTCCGCACAGATACGCAGTATTTT. V usage is TRBV5-5 and J usage is TRBJ2-3; D is ambiguous. The CDR3 has 14 amino acids. The germline V and J ends were trimmed by 2 bases and 1 base, with 8 bases remaining between them. Per the germline V gene, CDR1 is SGHKS and CDR2 is YYEKEE (reference sequence).

The J gene is TRBJ1-2, the V gene TRBV20-1; no clear D. Germline V gene lookup returns CDR1 DFQATT and CDR2 SNEGSKA (reference sequence). Trimming shortened V by 3 bases and J by 4 bases, and 21 bases separated the two germline ends. The CDR3 is 16 amino acids. DNA of the CDR3: TGCAGTGCTAGTAATGGGTTTGTGGGTAGTGGCTATGGCTACACCTTC. It specifies CSASNGFVGSGYGYTF.

This chain joins TRBV25-1 and TRBJ2-4; TRBD1 is a possible D gene (5 bases). Germline V gives CDR1 MGHDK, CDR2 SYGVNS. The CDR3 runs to 15 residues. Between the trimmed V and J ends, which lost 0 bases and 13 bases, there was a span of 19 bases. CDR3 nucleotides: TGTGCCAGCAGTGAATATAGGGGTCAGACGAATGGGCAGTACTTC. This translates into CASSEYRGQTNGQYF.

A note on this clonotype: At one end the junction does not follow the germline gene, possibly because of a read error. The V call is TRBV6-5, the J call TRBJ1-5; D unclear. This CDR3 has 12 residues. Germline V CDR1 and CDR2: MNHEY, SVGAGI. The CDR3 protein is CASSYIRWPQNF. CDR3 coding DNA: TGTGCCAGCAGTTATATTAGGTGGCCCCAGAATTTT.

Only a few counts were recorded for this clonotype. V usage is TRBV6-1 and J usage is TRBJ2-3; 8 nucleotides match TRBD2. This CDR3 contains 18 residues. The J segment lost 6 bases and the V segment lost 3 bases, leaving 17 bases of the junction unmatched. CDR1 and CDR2 (germline): MNHNS, SASEGT. This chain's CDR3 is CASSDHERGPGRGDTQYF. The DNA for the CDR3 is TGTGCCAGCAGTGATCACGAGCGGGGGCCTGGAAGGGGGGATACGCAGTATTTT.

There are a few counts of this clonotype. This chain joins TRBV2 and TRBJ2-4; D gene ambiguous. Germline loops: CDR1 SNHLY, CDR2 FYNNEI. The V gene lost 6 bases and the J gene lost 1 base, with 7 bases spanning the gap. CDR3 length equals 13 residues. CDR3 bases: TGTGCCAGCAGCTACATGGCCAAAAACATTCAGTACTTC. This translates into CASSYMAKNIQYF.

This clonotype was picked up a small number of times. J is TRBJ2-6 and V is TRBV5-1; 9 bases match TRBD1. This CDR3 has 15 residues. Germline loops: CDR1 SGHRS, CDR2 YFSETQ. V lost 6 bases and J lost 3; bases outside the gene matches: 4. DNA of the CDR3: TGCGCCAGCAAACAGGGGGCAGGTGGGGCCAACGTCCTGACTTTC. Translated, it gives CASKQGAGGANVLTF.

V and J are TRBV6-5 and TRBJ2-5, with a tentative D call TRBD2 (5 bases). V shed 3 bases and J shed 4 bases, with 15 bases lying between them. The V gene's germline CDR1 is MNHEY and CDR2 SVGAGI. CDR3 length: 15 residues. This chain's CDR3 is CASSYLPREGETQYF. The CDR3 DNA reads as TGTGCCAGCAGTTATTTGCCGAGGGAAGGAGAGACCCAGTACTTC.

This clonotype has a count of ten or more. The genes are TRBV4-3 and TRBJ1-2; 7 nucleotides line up with TRBD1. CDR1 and CDR2 from the germline V gene are LGHNA and YSLEER. The CDR3 has 13 residues. J gave up 8 bases and V 5 bases, and 8 bases lay outside the gene matches. CDR3 in amino acids: CASSSDRVPGYTF. CDR3 DNA: TGCGCCAGCAGCTCTGACAGGGTCCCAGGCTACACCTTC.

There are a few counts of this clonotype. The chain combines TRBV20-1 with TRBJ2-7; 9 nucleotides match TRBD2. The CDR3 is 15 amino acids. V shed 0 bases, J shed 2 bases, and the junction held 5 bases outside the gene matches. Germline-derived CDR1 and CDR2 are DFQATT and SNEGSKA (reference sequence). The CDR3, as DNA: TGCAGTGCTAGAGATCCGGCTAGCGGGACCTACGAGCAGTACTTC. Its translation: CSARDPASGTYEQYF.

V gene TRBV5-1 combines with J gene TRBJ2-6; 10 bases are a match to TRBD1. Trimming removed 3 bases from V and 1 base from J; junction bases left unmatched: 7. This CDR3 has 18 amino acids. CDR1 and CDR2 (germline): SGHRS, YFSETQ. CDR3 amino acids: CASSSATGGSSGANVLTF. The DNA for the CDR3 is TGCGCCAGCAGCTCTGCGACAGGGGGCAGTTCTGGGGCCAACGTCCTGACTTTC.

V gene TRBV13 combines with J gene TRBJ2-1, with a tentative D call TRBD1 (6 bases). Germline V CDR1 and CDR2: PRHDT, FYEKMQ (reference sequence). The length of the CDR3 is 14 residues. Trimming took 5 bases from V and 3 from J, leaving 11 bases between them. The CDR3 region is CASSARGYYNEQFF. The CDR3 coding sequence is TGTGCCAGCAGCGCCAGGGGCTACTACAATGAGCAGTTCTTC.

This clonotype was counted between two and nine times. The J gene is TRBJ2-5, the V gene TRBV10-3; the D is unclear. V was clipped by 6 bases and J by 5 bases, with 13 bases between them. Germline V gives CDR1 ENHRY, CDR2 SYGVKD. The length of the CDR3 is 13 residues. The DNA for the CDR3 is TGTGCCATCAGCGCGGAGCTACAGGAGACCCAGTACTTC. Encoded protein: CAISAELQETQYF.

The chain is built from TRBV29-1 and TRBJ2-3, with a possible D match to TRBD1 (5 bases). Germline lookup yields CDR1 SQVTM and CDR2 ANQGSEA. Trimming shortened V by 1 base and J by 2 bases, and 13 bases separated the two germline ends. CDR3 size: 15 residues. CDR3 region: CSVEGRQLYTDTQYF. The CDR3 DNA is TGCAGCGTTGAAGGGCGACAGCTTTACACAGATACGCAGTATTTT.

The chain uses TRBV6-6 and TRBJ2-3; possible D gene TRBD2, 6 bases. Germline assignment: CDR1 MNHNY and CDR2 SVGAGI (reference sequence). The V gene lost 2 bases and the J gene lost 4 bases, with 13 bases spanning the gap. The CDR3 totals 15 residues. The chain's CDR3 is CASSYGRGGADTQYF. The CDR3, as DNA: TGTGCCAGCAGTTACGGCCGGGGAGGCGCAGATACGCAGTATTTT.

This clonotype has a handful of counts. The chain has TRBV7-6 and TRBJ1-1; weak D call: TRBD1 (5 bases). Germline V gene data show CDR1 as SGHVS and CDR2 as FNYEAQ. There are 14 residues in the CDR3. The V end was cut by 4 bases, the J end by 1 base, with 10 bases between. The CDR3 loop is CASSSGAQNTEAFF. For the CDR3, the DNA is TGTGCCAGCAGCTCCGGGGCACAGAACACTGAAGCTTTCTTT. The full variable domain, with the rest looked up from reference TRBV7-6 and TRBJ1-1, is GAGVSQSPRYKVTKRGQDVALRCDPISGHVSLYWYRQALGQGPEFLTYFNYEAQQDKSGLPNDRFSAERPEGSISTLTIQRTEQRDSAMYRCASSSGAQNTEAFFGQGTRLTVV.

This clonotype was seen a handful of times. The chain uses TRBV5-1 and TRBJ2-1; 10 bases are shared with TRBD2. The V segment lost 2 bases and the J segment 5 bases; nucleotides outside the gene matches: 4. The CDR3 consists of 15 residues. CDR1 is SGHRS, CDR2 YFSETQ, per germline. The CDR3 loop is CASSFLAGENNEQFF. The CDR3 coding sequence is TGCGCCAGCAGCTTCCTAGCGGGGGAGAACAATGAGCAGTTCTTC.